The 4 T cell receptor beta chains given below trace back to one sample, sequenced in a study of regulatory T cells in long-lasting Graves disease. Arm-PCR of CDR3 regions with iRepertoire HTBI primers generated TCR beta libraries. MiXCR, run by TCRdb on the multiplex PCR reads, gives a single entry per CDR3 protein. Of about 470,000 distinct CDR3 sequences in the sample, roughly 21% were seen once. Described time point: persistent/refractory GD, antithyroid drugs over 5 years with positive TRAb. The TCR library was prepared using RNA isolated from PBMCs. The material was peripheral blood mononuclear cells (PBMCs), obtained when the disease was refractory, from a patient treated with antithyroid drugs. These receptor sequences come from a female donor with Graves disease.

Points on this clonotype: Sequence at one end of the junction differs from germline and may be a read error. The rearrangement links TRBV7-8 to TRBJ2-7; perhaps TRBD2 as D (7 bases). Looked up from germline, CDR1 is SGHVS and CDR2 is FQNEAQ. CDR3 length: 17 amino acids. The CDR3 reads CASSFRALGGEDYDQYF. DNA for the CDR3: TGTGCCAGCAGCTTCAGAGCCTTAGGGGGGGAGGACTACGATCAGTACTTC.

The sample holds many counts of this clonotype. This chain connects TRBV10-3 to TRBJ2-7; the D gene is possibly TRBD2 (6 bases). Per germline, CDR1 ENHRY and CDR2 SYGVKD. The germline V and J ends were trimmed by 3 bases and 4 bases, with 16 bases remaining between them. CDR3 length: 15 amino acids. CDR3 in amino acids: CAISDQGLAGYEQYF. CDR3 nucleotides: TGTGCCATCAGTGATCAGGGACTGGCGGGGTACGAGCAGTACTTC.

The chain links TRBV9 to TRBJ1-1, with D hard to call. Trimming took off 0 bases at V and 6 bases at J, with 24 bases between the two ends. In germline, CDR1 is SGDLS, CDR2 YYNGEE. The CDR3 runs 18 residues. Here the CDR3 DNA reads TGTGCCAGCAGCGTAGAGGGAGGCCCACGGTACGAGGAGCCTGAAGCTTTCTTT. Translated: CASSVEGGPRYEEPEAFF.

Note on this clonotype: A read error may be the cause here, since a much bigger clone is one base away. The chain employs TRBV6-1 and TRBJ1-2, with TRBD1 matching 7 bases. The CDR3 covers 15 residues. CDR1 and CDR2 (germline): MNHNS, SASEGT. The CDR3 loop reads CASTLLTGNPGGCTF. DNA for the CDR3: TGTGCCAGCACCCTACTGACAGGGAATCCGGGTGGCTGCACCTTC.